The 21 T cell receptor beta chains in this list originate from one sample, sequenced in a study of T-cell reconstitution after alpha-beta-depleted transplantation in children. Researchers prepared the TCRbeta library using unique molecular identifiers, the study reports. TCRdb re-called the PCR reads through MiXCR, storing one row per CDR3 protein. The sample has a few hundred thousand distinct CDR3 sequences, under 15% seen once. Sequencing used PBMCs, mostly from graft donor cells, obtained 360 days after TCRalphabeta/CD19-depleted stem cell transplant. These receptors were taken from a male patient under 18 who had a stem cell transplant for acute myeloid leukemia, so the T cells may come from the graft donor.

This clonotype was observed many times. The chain is built from TRBV10-3 and TRBJ2-5; maybe TRBD2 (5 bases). The CDR3 covers 14 residues. Trimming cost V 0 bases and J 2 bases, with 7 bases left between them. In germline, CDR1 is ENHRY, CDR2 SYGVKD. As DNA, the CDR3 is TGTGCCATCAGTGAGTCAGGAGGTCAAGAGACCCAGTACTTC. Residues: CAISESGGQETQYF.

This clonotype was observed a few times. The genes are TRBV7-9 and TRBJ2-3, with 9 bases aligning to TRBD2. Per germline, CDR1 SEHNR and CDR2 FQNEAQ (reference sequence). CDR3 length: 16 residues. V lost 3 bases and J lost 6; bases outside the gene matches: 10. The CDR3 nucleotides read TGTGCCAGCAGCTTGGGCGGGAGGGCCTCGATGGATACGCAGTATTTT. The encoded protein is CASSLGGRASMDTQYF.

This clonotype was observed a few times. V is TRBV4-2 and J is TRBJ2-3; D unclear. V lost 0 bases to trimming and J lost 6 bases, with 13 bases between them. The CDR3 runs 15 residues. Germline V gene sequence: CDR1 LGHNA, CDR2 YNFKEQ. CDR3 bases: TGTGCCAGCAGCCAAGATGGGTACGCTTTGGATACGCAGTATTTT. This translates into CASSQDGYALDTQYF.

This clonotype has at least ten counts. The chain links TRBV5-5 to TRBJ2-3; 8 bases are a match to TRBD2. In germline, CDR1 is SGHKS, CDR2 YYEKEE (reference sequence). The CDR3 has 17 amino acids. V shed 3 bases and J 3 bases; nucleotides not matched to a gene: 12. The CDR3 region has the DNA TGTGCCAGCAGCTATTCTGGACTAGCCTTGGGGACAGATACGCAGTATTTT. This codes for CASSYSGLALGTDTQYF.

The V gene is TRBV19, the J gene TRBJ2-4; D not resolved. Trimming pared 5 bases from V and 13 bases from J, leaving 15 bases between. Germline assignment: CDR1 LNHDA and CDR2 SQIVND (reference sequence). CDR3 size: 12 residues. The CDR3 DNA reads TGTGCCAGTAGTGGCCGGGCACAAGCACAGTACTTC. It encodes CASSGRAQAQYF.

This clonotype has at least ten counts. CDR3 sequence: CASSPGALNTGELFF. In nucleotides, the CDR3 is TGTGCCAGCAGCCCGGGGGCATTGAACACCGGGGAGCTGTTTTTT. The chain recombines TRBV7-2 with TRBJ2-2, with D perhaps assigned TRBD1 or TRBD2 (6 bases each). Germline CDR1 and CDR2: SGHTA and FQGNSA. CDR3 length: 15 residues. Trimming left V 5 bases short and J 1 base short, with 11 bases between.

This clonotype was seen only a few times. The chain couples TRBV29-1 to TRBJ2-1; 11 positions match TRBD2. This CDR3 has 16 residues. V shed 6 bases and J 3 bases; nucleotides not matched to a gene: 10. Germline values: CDR1 SQVTM, CDR2 ANQGSEA. CDR3 in amino acids: CSVLLSGRGLYNEQFF. The DNA for the CDR3 is TGCAGCGTCTTACTTAGCGGGAGGGGCCTCTACAATGAGCAGTTCTTC.

The J gene is TRBJ2-3, the V gene TRBV28; 12 positions match TRBD2. The CDR3 length is 16 residues. Trimming at V came to 2 bases and at J to 5 bases, leaving 5 bases not matched to a gene. Germline assignment: CDR1 MDHEN and CDR2 SYDVKM. The CDR3 region has the DNA TGTGCCAGCAGTTTAGAGACTAGCGGGGGAGGAGATACGCAGTATTTT. Its protein product is CASSLETSGGGDTQYF.

The V call is TRBV3-1, the J call TRBJ1-1, with 11 bases fitting TRBD1. This CDR3 spans 16 amino acids. Trimming took 4 bases from V and 4 from J; bases not matched to a gene: 8. Germline CDR1 LGHDT, CDR2 YNNKEL (reference sequence). The CDR3, as DNA: TGTGCCAGCAGCCGGACACCCGGGACAGGGGGCACTGAAGCTTTCTTT. This gives the protein CASSRTPGTGGTEAFF.

The V gene is TRBV5-6, the J gene TRBJ2-1; 10 bases map to TRBD2. With 2 bases clipped from V and 3 bases from J, the junction kept 5 bases outside the gene matches. This CDR3 comprises 16 residues. Germline V gene sequence: CDR1 SGHDT, CDR2 YYEEEE. For the CDR3, the DNA is TGTGCCAGCAGCTTTAGCGGGAGGACCATCTACAATGAGCAGTTCTTC. Protein sequence: CASSFSGRTIYNEQFF. The whole variable domain, filled in from reference TRBV5-6 and TRBJ2-1, reads DAGVTQSPTHLIKTRGQQVTLRCSPKSGHDTVSWYQQALGQGPQFIFQYYEEEERQRGNFPDRFSGHQFPNYSSELNVNALLLGDSALYLCASSFSGRTIYNEQFFGPGTRLTVL.

This clonotype was picked up a small number of times. V and J are TRBV20-1 and TRBJ2-2; 7 nucleotides agree with TRBD2. With 3 bases clipped from V and 4 bases from J, the junction kept 8 bases outside the gene matches. The CDR3 has 15 amino acids. From germline, CDR1 is DFQATT and CDR2 SNEGSKA (reference sequence). DNA of the CDR3: TGCAGTGCTAGGATGAGACTAGCCCCCACCGGGGAGCTGTTTTTT. It yields the protein CSARMRLAPTGELFF.

This clonotype was found many times. The chain has TRBV18 and TRBJ2-2; possible D gene TRBD2, 6 bases. V was clipped by 2 bases and J by 4 bases, with 11 bases between them. Germline V gives CDR1 KGHSH, CDR2 LQKENI. This CDR3 has 15 residues. CDR3 sequence reads: CASSPTEGSTGELFF. The CDR3 DNA reads TGTGCCAGCTCACCAACGGAGGGGAGCACCGGGGAGCTGTTTTTT.

DNA of the CDR3: TGCGCCAGCAGCTTGGCCGGCCTAGCGCGTTCCTACGAGCAGTACTTC. Its protein is CASSLAGLARSYEQYF. The chain couples TRBV5-1 to TRBJ2-7, with a possible D match to TRBD2 (6 bases). V was trimmed by 0 bases and J by 1 base, leaving 14 bases between them. The CDR3 totals 16 residues. Germline V gene sequence: CDR1 SGHRS, CDR2 YFSETQ. The entire variable domain, with the rest obtained from reference TRBV5-1 and TRBJ2-7, is as follows: KAGVTQTPRYLIKTRGQQVTLSCSPISGHRSVSWYQQTPGQGLQFLFEYFSETQRNKGNFPGRFSGRQFSNSRSEMNVSTLELGDSALYLCASSLAGLARSYEQYFGPGTRLTVT.

The chain links TRBV10-3 to TRBJ2-7, with D possibly matching TRBD1 (6 bases). The CDR3 is 17 residues long. Between the trimmed V and J ends, which lost 1 base and 2 bases, there was a span of 18 bases. Germline V gene data show CDR1 as ENHRY and CDR2 as SYGVKD. Written as DNA, the CDR3 is TGTGCCATCAGTGAGTTTCTACAGGGAGCCAGCACCTACGAGCAGTACTTC. It codes for CAISEFLQGASTYEQYF.

J is TRBJ2-7 and V is TRBV20-1, with 7 bases lining up with TRBD1. V shed 3 bases and J 9 bases; nucleotides not matched to a gene: 2. This CDR3 region has 10 residues. Germline CDR1 reads DFQATT; CDR2 reads SNEGSKA (reference sequence). The CDR3 region has the DNA TGCAGTGCTAGGGGGACAGCGCAGTACTTC. Its protein product is CSARGTAQYF.

This clonotype turned up a few times. The chain joins TRBV4-2 to TRBJ2-2, with 7 bases matching TRBD2. The V segment lost 5 bases and the J segment 7 bases; nucleotides outside the gene matches: 19. This CDR3 comprises 18 residues. Germline-derived CDR1 and CDR2 are LGHNA and YNFKEQ. The CDR3 spells CASSSTGLGALGSGELFF. In DNA form, the CDR3 reads TGTGCCAGCAGCTCGACCGGACTAGGGGCCCTGGGGAGCGGGGAGCTGTTTTTT.

The chain carries TRBV6-1 and TRBJ2-7, with TRBD2 matching over 11 bases. Germline V gene lookup returns CDR1 MNHNS and CDR2 SASEGT. V dropped 6 bases and J dropped 2; count of bases not matched to a gene: 6. The CDR3 covers 15 residues. CDR3 residues: CASRVTSGGTYEQYF. The CDR3 DNA reads as TGTGCCAGCAGAGTCACTAGCGGGGGAACCTACGAGCAGTACTTC.

This clonotype appeared many times. The V call is TRBV12-3 or TRBV12-4, the J call TRBJ2-1; TRBD2 matches 7 bases. Trimming removed 0 bases from V and 4 bases from J; junction bases left unmatched: 6. The CDR3 is made up of 16 amino acids. The CDR3 DNA reads as TGTGCCAGCAGTTTAGCGGGAGGGCCCTTGTACAATGAGCAGTTCTTC. It codes for CASSLAGGPLYNEQFF.

This clonotype showed up just a few times. The chain employs TRBV27 and TRBJ2-1; 8 bases map to TRBD2. Germline V gene lookup returns CDR1 MNHEY and CDR2 SMNVEV (reference sequence). Losses at the gene ends were 8 bases for V and 9 bases for J; bases not matched to a gene: 0. CDR3 length equals 10 residues. The CDR3 spells CASGLAEQFF. In nucleotides, the CDR3 is TGTGCCAGCGGACTAGCTGAGCAGTTCTTC.

This clonotype occurred many times. V usage is TRBV2 and J usage is TRBJ2-3, with 9 bases matching TRBD2. The CDR3 contains 15 residues. With 6 bases clipped from V and 2 bases from J, the junction kept 6 bases outside the gene matches. CDR1 is SNHLY and CDR2 is FYNNEI in the germline V gene. Here the CDR3 reads CASRSSSGATDTQYF. The CDR3 region has the DNA TGTGCCAGCAGGTCCTCTAGCGGGGCCACAGATACGCAGTATTTT.

The table lists this clonotype with a few counts. The chain joins TRBV28 to TRBJ2-3; D is perhaps TRBD2 (5 bases). The V gene's germline CDR1 is MDHEN and CDR2 SYDVKM. This CDR3 is 13 amino acids long. V was pared by 6 bases and J by 2 bases, with 9 bases between. The CDR3 loop reads CASSTRDTDTQYF. CDR3 nucleotides: TGTGCCAGCAGCACCCGGGACACAGATACGCAGTATTTT.